What follows is one TCR beta chain and its context. Sequence at one end of the junction differs from germline and may be a read error. The data stem from a study of tumor and adjacent non-tumor tissue in lung cancer. The template was RNA from unsorted bulk tissue. Distant lung tissue was collected more than 3 cm away from the tumor edge. A modified ARM-PCR protocol with three rounds of nested PCR amplified TCRbeta. TCRdb re-derived calls from the multiplex PCR reads in MiXCR, one entry per CDR3 protein. The sample lists about 100,000 distinct CDR3 sequences, 55% to 65% occurring once. This sequence originates from a man younger than 40 with non-small cell lung cancer. The sample taken for sequencing was distant non-tumor lung tissue.

CDR3 region: CASNQDRRGAETQYF. CDR3 nucleotides: TGCGCCAGCAACCAAGATCGGAGGGGTGCAGAAACGCAGTATTTT. The chain has TRBV4-1 and TRBJ2-3, with D possibly being TRBD2 (6 bases). Germline V CDR1 and CDR2: MGHRA, YSYEKL. The CDR3 is 15 residues long.